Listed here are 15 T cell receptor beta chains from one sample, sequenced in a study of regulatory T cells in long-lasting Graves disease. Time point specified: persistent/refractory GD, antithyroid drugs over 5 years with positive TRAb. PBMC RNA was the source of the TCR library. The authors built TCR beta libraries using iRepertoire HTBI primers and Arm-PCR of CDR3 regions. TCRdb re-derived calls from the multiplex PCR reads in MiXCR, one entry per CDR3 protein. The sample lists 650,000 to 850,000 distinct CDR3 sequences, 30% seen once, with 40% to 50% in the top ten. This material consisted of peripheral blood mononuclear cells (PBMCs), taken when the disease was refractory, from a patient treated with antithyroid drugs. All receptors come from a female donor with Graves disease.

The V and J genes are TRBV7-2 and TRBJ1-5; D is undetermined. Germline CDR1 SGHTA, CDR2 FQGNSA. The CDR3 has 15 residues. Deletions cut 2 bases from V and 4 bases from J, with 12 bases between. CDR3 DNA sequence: TGTGCCAGCAGCTTACTGGGGAACAGAAATCAGCCCCAGCATTTT. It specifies CASSLLGNRNQPQHF.

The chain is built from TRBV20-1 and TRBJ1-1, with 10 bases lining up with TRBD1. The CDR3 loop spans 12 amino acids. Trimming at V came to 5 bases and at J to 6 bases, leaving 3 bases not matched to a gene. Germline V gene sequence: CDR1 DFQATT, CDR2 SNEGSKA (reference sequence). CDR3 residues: CSAGGTGAEAFF. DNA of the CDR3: TGCAGTGCTGGCGGGACAGGGGCTGAAGCTTTCTTT.

The CDR3 region is CASSLQGASGANVLTF. CDR3 in DNA: TGCGCCAGCAGCCTACAGGGGGCCTCTGGGGCCAACGTCCTGACTTTC. The chain combines TRBV5-1 with TRBJ2-6; 9 bases are a match to TRBD1. The length of the CDR3 is 16 residues. CDR1 is SGHRS and CDR2 is YFSETQ in the germline V gene. Trimming at V came to 4 bases and at J to 0 bases, leaving 2 bases not matched to a gene.

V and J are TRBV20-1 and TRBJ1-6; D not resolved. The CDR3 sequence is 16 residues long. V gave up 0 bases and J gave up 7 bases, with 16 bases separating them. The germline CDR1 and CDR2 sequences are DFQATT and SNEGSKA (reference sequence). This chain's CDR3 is CSARDGVGLNNSPLHF. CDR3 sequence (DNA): TGCAGTGCTAGAGATGGGGTCGGACTGAACAATTCACCCCTCCACTTT.

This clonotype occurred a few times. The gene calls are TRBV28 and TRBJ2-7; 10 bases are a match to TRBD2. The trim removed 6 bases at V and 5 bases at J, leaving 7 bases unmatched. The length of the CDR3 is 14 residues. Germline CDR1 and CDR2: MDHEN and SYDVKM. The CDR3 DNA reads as TGTGCCAGCAGACCGGGACTAGCGTCCCACGAGCAGTACTTC. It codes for CASRPGLASHEQYF.

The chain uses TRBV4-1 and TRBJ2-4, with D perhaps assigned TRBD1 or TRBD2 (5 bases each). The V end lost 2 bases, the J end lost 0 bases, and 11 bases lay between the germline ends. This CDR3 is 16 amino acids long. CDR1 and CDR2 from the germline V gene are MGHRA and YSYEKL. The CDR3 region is CASSQSPGLAKNIQYF. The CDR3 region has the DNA TGCGCCAGCAGCCAATCCCCGGGGCTAGCCAAAAACATTCAGTACTTC.

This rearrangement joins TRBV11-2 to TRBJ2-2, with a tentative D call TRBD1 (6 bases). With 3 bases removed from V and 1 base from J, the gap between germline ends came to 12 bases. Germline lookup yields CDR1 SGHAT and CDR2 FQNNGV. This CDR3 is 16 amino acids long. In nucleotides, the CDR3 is TGTGCCAGCAGCTTCGGTACAGGGAGGAACACCGGGGAGCTGTTTTTT. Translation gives CASSFGTGRNTGELFF. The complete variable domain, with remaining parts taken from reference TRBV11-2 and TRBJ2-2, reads EAGVAQSPRYKIIEKRQSVAFWCNPISGHATLYWYQQILGQGPKLLIQFQNNGVVDDSQLPKDRFSAERLKGVDSTLKIQPAKLEDSAVYLCASSFGTGRNTGELFFGEGSRLTVL.

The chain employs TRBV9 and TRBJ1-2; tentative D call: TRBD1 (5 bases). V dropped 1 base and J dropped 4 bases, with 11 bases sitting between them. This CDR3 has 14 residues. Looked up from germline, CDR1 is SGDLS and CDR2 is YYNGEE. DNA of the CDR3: TGTGCCAGCAGCGTATCAGGGACTACCTATGGCTACACCTTC. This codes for CASSVSGTTYGYTF.

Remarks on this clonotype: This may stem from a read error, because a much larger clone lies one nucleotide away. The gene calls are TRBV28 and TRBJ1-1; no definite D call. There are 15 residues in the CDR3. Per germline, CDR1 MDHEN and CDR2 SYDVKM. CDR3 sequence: CAGSLFADLNTEAFF. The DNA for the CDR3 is TGTGCCGGCAGTTTATTTGCAGACCTGAACACTGAAGCTTTCTTT.

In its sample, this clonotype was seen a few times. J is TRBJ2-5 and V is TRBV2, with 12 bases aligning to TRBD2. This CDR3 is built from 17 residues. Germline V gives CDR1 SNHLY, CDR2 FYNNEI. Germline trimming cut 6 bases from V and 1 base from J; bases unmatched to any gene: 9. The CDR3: CASSLPGLAGPQETQYF. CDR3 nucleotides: TGTGCCAGCAGCCTGCCGGGACTAGCGGGCCCCCAAGAGACCCAGTACTTC.

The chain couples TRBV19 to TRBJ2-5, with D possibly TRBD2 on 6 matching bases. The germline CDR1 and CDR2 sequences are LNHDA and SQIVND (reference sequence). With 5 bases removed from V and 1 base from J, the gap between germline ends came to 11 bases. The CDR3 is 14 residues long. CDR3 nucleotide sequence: TGTGCCAGTAGTGCGCTTAGCGGCCAAGAGACCCAGTACTTC. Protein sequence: CASSALSGQETQYF.

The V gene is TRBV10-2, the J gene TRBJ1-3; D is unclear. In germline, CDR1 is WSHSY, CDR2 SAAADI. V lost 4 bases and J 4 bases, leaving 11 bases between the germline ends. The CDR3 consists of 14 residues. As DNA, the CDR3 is TGCGCCAGCAGTGTTAAGGGCGACGGAAACACCATATATTTT. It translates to CASSVKGDGNTIYF.

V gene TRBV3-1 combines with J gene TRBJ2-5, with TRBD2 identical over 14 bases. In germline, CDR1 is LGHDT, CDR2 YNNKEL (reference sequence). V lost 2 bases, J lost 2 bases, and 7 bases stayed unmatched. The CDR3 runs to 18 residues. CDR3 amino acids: CASSQTGTSGSVQETQYF. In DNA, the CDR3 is TGTGCCAGCAGCCAAACCGGGACTAGCGGGAGCGTTCAAGAGACCCAGTACTTC.

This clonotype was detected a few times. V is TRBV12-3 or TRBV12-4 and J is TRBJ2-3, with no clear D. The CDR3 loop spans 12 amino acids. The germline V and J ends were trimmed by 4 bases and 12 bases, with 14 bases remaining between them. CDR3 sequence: CASSSGPGFQYF. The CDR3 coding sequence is TGTGCCAGCAGTTCGGGCCCCGGTTTCCAGTATTTT.

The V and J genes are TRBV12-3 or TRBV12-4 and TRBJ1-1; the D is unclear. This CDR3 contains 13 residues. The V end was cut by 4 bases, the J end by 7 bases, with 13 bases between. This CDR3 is CASSSWTVFEAFF. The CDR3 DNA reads TGTGCCAGCAGTTCCTGGACCGTGTTTGAAGCTTTCTTT.